The 2 T cell receptor beta chains below all came from one sample that was sequenced in a study of post-analysis software for immune sequencing data. Notes on the study in general: Comparison of patients with controls showed five TRBV segments more frequent in patients, TRBV5-6, TRBV5-1 and TRBV20-1 among them.

The antigens of these receptors remain unknown. TCR beta cDNA libraries included unique molecular identifiers. TCRdb processed the PCR reads anew with MiXCR; each CDR3 protein has one entry. Of about 430,000 distinct CDR3 sequences listed, approximately 39% are singletons. The sample was blood. These receptors came from a girl aged 2-9 years with multiple sclerosis.

V gene TRBV4-1 combines with J gene TRBJ2-1; no firm D call. The CDR3 runs 13 residues. V lost 3 bases to trimming and J lost 3 bases, with 6 bases between them. CDR1 is MGHRA, CDR2 YSYEKL, per germline. As DNA, the CDR3 is TGCGCCAGCAGCCAGGTCCTCTACAATGAGCAGTTCTTC. Residues: CASSQVLYNEQFF.

As regards this clonotype: A much larger clone differs from this one at a single base, so this may be a read error. The rearrangement uses TRBV2 and TRBJ1-5; 7 bases fit TRBD1. The length of the CDR3 is 13 residues. Germline V lookup: CDR1 SNHLY, CDR2 FYNNEI. The CDR3 bases are TGTGCCCGCAGGGACAGAGGCAATCAGCCCCAGCATTTT. Its translation: CARRDRGNQPQHF.